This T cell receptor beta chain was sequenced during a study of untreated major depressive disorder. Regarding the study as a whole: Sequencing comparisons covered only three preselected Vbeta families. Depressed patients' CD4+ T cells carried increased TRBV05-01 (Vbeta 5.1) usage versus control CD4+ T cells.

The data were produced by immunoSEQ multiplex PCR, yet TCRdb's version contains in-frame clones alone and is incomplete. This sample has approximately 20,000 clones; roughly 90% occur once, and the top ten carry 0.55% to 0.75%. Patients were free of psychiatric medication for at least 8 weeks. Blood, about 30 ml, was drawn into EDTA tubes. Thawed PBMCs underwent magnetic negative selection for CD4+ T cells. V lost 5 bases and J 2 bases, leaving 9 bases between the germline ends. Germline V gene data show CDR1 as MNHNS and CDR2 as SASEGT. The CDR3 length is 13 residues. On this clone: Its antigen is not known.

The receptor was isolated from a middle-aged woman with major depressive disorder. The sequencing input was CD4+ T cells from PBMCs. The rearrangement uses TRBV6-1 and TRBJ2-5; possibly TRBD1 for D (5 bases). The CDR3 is CASSRQSQETQYF. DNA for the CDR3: TGTGCCAGCAGTAGACAGTCACAAGAGACCCAGTACTTC.